These T cell receptor beta chains were read from a single sample in a study of beta chain bispecific antibodies for T cell cancers. Their cognate antigens are unknown. MiXCR, run by TCRdb on the 5' RACE reads, gives a single entry per CDR3 protein. The table includes 20,000 or so distinct CDR3 sequences, over 2% detected once. The sequenced sample was healthy donor T cells cultured with leukemia cells. The receptors shown here come from a human donor in good health. Some clones in this sample may be carry-over from other donors' samples. Both conserved end residues are part of each CDR3. A D gene is named only where the DNA matches it firmly. A row's size may be missing; if present it is once, few, many or a size class.

d_call: -; j_call: TRBJ1-5; clone_size: few; v_call: TRBV5-1; cdr3_nt: TGCGCCAGCAGCTTGGCCGGCGGGAATCAGCCCCAGCATTTT; cdr3_aa: CASSLAGGNQPQHF
d_call: -; j_call: TRBJ2-5; clone_size: many; v_call: TRBV6-5; cdr3_nt: TGTGCCAGCAGGGACGAAGGGTTGGAGACCCAGTACTTC; cdr3_aa: CASRDEGLETQYF
d_call: -; j_call: TRBJ1-5; clone_size: -; v_call: TRBV6-4; cdr3_nt: TGTGCCAGCAGTGAGCGTTGGGGAAGCAATCAGCCCCAGCATTTT; cdr3_aa: CASSERWGSNQPQHF
d_call: TRBD1; j_call: TRBJ1-2; clone_size: many; v_call: TRBV6-6; cdr3_nt: TGTGCCAGCAGTTCCCCCGACAGGGGTCTCTATGGCTACACCTTC; cdr3_aa: CASSSPDRGLYGYTF
d_call: -; j_call: TRBJ1-6; clone_size: many; v_call: TRBV21-1; cdr3_nt: TGTGCCAGCATGAGGCCCCATAATTCACCCCTCCACTTT; cdr3_aa: CASMRPHNSPLHF
d_call: -; j_call: TRBJ1-2; clone_size: many; v_call: TRBV7-9; cdr3_nt: TGTGCCAGCAGCTTAGAGAGCTATGGCTACACCTTC; cdr3_aa: CASSLESYGYTF
d_call: TRBD2; j_call: TRBJ2-5; clone_size: many; v_call: TRBV7-9; cdr3_nt: TGTGCCAGCAGAGCGGGGGGGGAGACCCAGTACTTC; cdr3_aa: CASRAGGETQYF
d_call: TRBD2; j_call: TRBJ2-5; clone_size: many; v_call: TRBV7-9; cdr3_nt: TGTGCCAGCAGCTCCCCATCAACGGGGGGAGCTTATGAGACCCAGTACTTC; cdr3_aa: CASSSPSTGGAYETQYF
d_call: -; j_call: TRBJ2-6; clone_size: many; v_call: TRBV5-6; cdr3_nt: TGTGCCAGCAGTCCTGTTTTCGGGGGCCCGAGCTCTGGGGCCAACGTCCTGACTTTC; cdr3_aa: CASSPVFGGPSSGANVLTF
d_call: -; j_call: TRBJ1-1; clone_size: few; v_call: TRBV19; cdr3_nt: TGTGCCAGTAGTATATCTCACGGTGTGAACACTGAAGCTTTCTTT; cdr3_aa: CASSISHGVNTEAFF
d_call: TRBD2; j_call: TRBJ2-1; clone_size: many; v_call: TRBV19; cdr3_nt: TGTGCCAGTAGTATAGTAGCGGGGCCCTACAATGAGCAGTTCTTC; cdr3_aa: CASSIVAGPYNEQFF
d_call: TRBD1; j_call: TRBJ2-3; clone_size: -; v_call: TRBV19; cdr3_nt: TGTGCCAGTAGTATAAGGGGGCTCAGCACAGATACGCAGTATTTT; cdr3_aa: CASSIRGLSTDTQYF
d_call: TRBD1; j_call: TRBJ1-6; clone_size: many; v_call: TRBV27; cdr3_nt: TGTGCCAGCACCGGGACAGGGGGCTTCTTGAGGAATTCACCCCTCCACTTT; cdr3_aa: CASTGTGGFLRNSPLHF
d_call: -; j_call: TRBJ2-3; clone_size: many; v_call: TRBV7-9; cdr3_nt: TGTGCCAGCAGCATAGCCCTATCAGATACGCAGTATTTT; cdr3_aa: CASSIALSDTQYF
d_call: -; j_call: TRBJ1-2; clone_size: many; v_call: TRBV11-2; cdr3_nt: TGTGCCAGCAGCTTAGAGCTGGGGCCCCTGACGACGGGCTACACCTTC; cdr3_aa: CASSLELGPLTTGYTF
d_call: TRBD2; j_call: TRBJ2-7; clone_size: many; v_call: TRBV7-2; cdr3_nt: TGTGCCAGCAGCTTGTGTAGCGGGGGCCTTTCCTACGAGCAGTACTTC; cdr3_aa: CASSLCSGGLSYEQYF
d_call: -; j_call: TRBJ2-7; clone_size: many; v_call: TRBV6-5; cdr3_nt: TGTGCCAGCAAGTTCCAGGGGGGCTACGAGCAGTACTTC; cdr3_aa: CASKFQGGYEQYF
d_call: TRBD2; j_call: TRBJ2-3; clone_size: many; v_call: TRBV6-6; cdr3_nt: TGTGCCAGCAGCCCATGGACTAGCGGGGGGAACACAGATACGCAGTATTTT; cdr3_aa: CASSPWTSGGNTDTQYF
d_call: -; j_call: TRBJ1-2; clone_size: many; v_call: TRBV12-3/TRBV12-4; cdr3_nt: TGTGCCAGCAGTTTAGCTCAGTTCTATGGCTACACCTTC; cdr3_aa: CASSLAQFYGYTF
d_call: -; j_call: TRBJ1-5; clone_size: many; v_call: TRBV10-3; cdr3_nt: TGTGCCATCAGTGAATATAGCAATCAGCCCCAGCATTTT; cdr3_aa: CAISEYSNQPQHF
d_call: -; j_call: TRBJ2-3; clone_size: many; v_call: TRBV10-2; cdr3_nt: TGCGCCAGCATGGAGGGGTTCACAGATACGCAGTATTTT; cdr3_aa: CASMEGFTDTQYF
d_call: -; j_call: TRBJ1-5; clone_size: many; v_call: TRBV10-3; cdr3_nt: TGTGCCATCAGTGAAGGAGGGGTAGGAAATCAGCCCCAGCATTTT; cdr3_aa: CAISEGGVGNQPQHF
d_call: -; j_call: TRBJ1-4; clone_size: medium-sized; v_call: TRBV27; cdr3_nt: TGTGCCAGCAGTTTTGGACAGCTTAATGAAAAACTGTTTTTT; cdr3_aa: CASSFGQLNEKLFF
d_call: -; j_call: TRBJ1-2; clone_size: few; v_call: TRBV19; cdr3_nt: TGTGCCAGTACAACCAACTATGGCTACACCTTC; cdr3_aa: CASTTNYGYTF
d_call: -; j_call: TRBJ2-6; clone_size: many; v_call: TRBV9; cdr3_nt: TGTGCCAGCAGCGCGAAGACAGTTAAGGGCTCTGGGGCCAACGTCCTGACTTTC; cdr3_aa: CASSAKTVKGSGANVLTF
d_call: TRBD2; j_call: TRBJ2-4; clone_size: many; v_call: TRBV5-5; cdr3_nt: TGTGCCAGCAGCTTCCCAGCGGGGGATTACAGGAACATTCAGTACTTC; cdr3_aa: CASSFPAGDYRNIQYF
d_call: -; j_call: TRBJ1-3; clone_size: medium-sized; v_call: TRBV6-5; cdr3_nt: TGTGCCAGCACCAACAGGCTCTCTGGAAACACCATATATTTT; cdr3_aa: CASTNRLSGNTIYF
d_call: -; j_call: TRBJ1-2; clone_size: -; v_call: TRBV29-1; cdr3_nt: TGCAGCATAGACGCGGGAGGCGGCTACACCTTC; cdr3_aa: CSIDAGGGYTF
d_call: TRBD2; j_call: TRBJ2-7; clone_size: many; v_call: TRBV11-2; cdr3_nt: TGTGCCAGCAGCTCCCCGGCGGGGGACTACGAGCAGTACTTC; cdr3_aa: CASSSPAGDYEQYF
d_call: -; j_call: TRBJ2-1; clone_size: many; v_call: TRBV5-1; cdr3_nt: TGCGCCAGCAGTCGCTCCACGGGGGGCGATTACAATGAGCAGTTCTTC; cdr3_aa: CASSRSTGGDYNEQFF
d_call: -; j_call: TRBJ2-4; clone_size: many; v_call: TRBV28; cdr3_nt: TGTGCCAGCAGTTTGGAGCTTCCCAAAAACATTCAGTACTTC; cdr3_aa: CASSLELPKNIQYF
d_call: -; j_call: TRBJ2-1; clone_size: many; v_call: TRBV9; cdr3_nt: TGTGCCAGCAGCGCCGGCGGTGAGCAGTTCTTC; cdr3_aa: CASSAGGEQFF
d_call: -; j_call: TRBJ2-3; clone_size: many; v_call: TRBV29-1; cdr3_nt: TGCAGCGCCCCTTCTCCAGATACGCAGTATTTT; cdr3_aa: CSAPSPDTQYF
d_call: -; j_call: TRBJ1-1; clone_size: many; v_call: TRBV7-2; cdr3_nt: TGTGCCAGCAGCTTGACAGGAATTGAAGCTTTCTTT; cdr3_aa: CASSLTGIEAFF
d_call: TRBD1; j_call: TRBJ1-1; clone_size: many; v_call: TRBV6-5; cdr3_nt: TGTGCCAGTACGGACAGGGGGCCAGGGGACACTGAAGCTTTCTTT; cdr3_aa: CASTDRGPGDTEAFF
d_call: TRBD2; j_call: TRBJ2-3; clone_size: many; v_call: TRBV29-1; cdr3_nt: TGCAGCGGCCGGGGGGGATCAGATACGCAGTATTTT; cdr3_aa: CSGRGGSDTQYF
d_call: -; j_call: TRBJ1-1; clone_size: many; v_call: TRBV7-9; cdr3_nt: TGTGCCAGCAGCCCCCCCGAAGGGACTGAAGCTTTCTTT; cdr3_aa: CASSPPEGTEAFF
d_call: -; j_call: TRBJ2-5; clone_size: many; v_call: TRBV5-1; cdr3_nt: TGCGCCAGCAGCTCCGATGGGTACCAAGAGACCCAGTACTTC; cdr3_aa: CASSSDGYQETQYF
d_call: -; j_call: TRBJ2-7; clone_size: many; v_call: TRBV7-2; cdr3_nt: TGTGCCAGCAGCTTACCCTCCGATTCGGGCCACGAGCAGTACTTC; cdr3_aa: CASSLPSDSGHEQYF
d_call: -; j_call: TRBJ2-3; clone_size: many; v_call: TRBV27; cdr3_nt: TGTGCCAGCAGTCAGGGGCCGGGGACAGATACGCAGTATTTT; cdr3_aa: CASSQGPGTDTQYF
d_call: -; j_call: TRBJ1-5; clone_size: many; v_call: TRBV24-1; cdr3_nt: TGTGCCACCAGTGATTGGAACAGTCAGCCCCAGCATTTT; cdr3_aa: CATSDWNSQPQHF
d_call: -; j_call: TRBJ1-2; clone_size: many; v_call: TRBV5-1; cdr3_nt: TGCGCCAGCAGCCCCCGGGGGCAGTCGCCCGCCCTGGGGGATGGCTACACCTTC; cdr3_aa: CASSPRGQSPALGDGYTF
d_call: -; j_call: TRBJ2-7; clone_size: many; v_call: TRBV7-9; cdr3_nt: TGTGCCAGCAGTAACACCCCCGGGTCCTACGAGCAGTACTTC; cdr3_aa: CASSNTPGSYEQYF
d_call: -; j_call: TRBJ1-3; clone_size: many; v_call: TRBV3-1; cdr3_nt: TGTGCCAGCAGGGCCGCGGCTGGAAACACCATATATTTT; cdr3_aa: CASRAAAGNTIYF
d_call: -; j_call: TRBJ2-7; clone_size: many; v_call: TRBV7-3; cdr3_nt: TGTGCCAGCAGCCGCATTAAAACAGGGTTATCCTCCTACGAGCAGTACTTC; cdr3_aa: CASSRIKTGLSSYEQYF
d_call: TRBD2; j_call: TRBJ2-7; clone_size: many; v_call: TRBV7-2; cdr3_nt: TGTGCCAGCAGCTTACAGCCGACTAGCGGGGGCCTTTCCTACGAGCAGTACTTC; cdr3_aa: CASSLQPTSGGLSYEQYF
d_call: TRBD2; j_call: TRBJ2-7; clone_size: many; v_call: TRBV27; cdr3_nt: TGTGCCAGTGGGGAGGGCAGCGGGAACTACGAGCAGTACTTC; cdr3_aa: CASGEGSGNYEQYF
d_call: -; j_call: TRBJ2-2; clone_size: many; v_call: TRBV5-6; cdr3_nt: TGTGCCAGCAGCTTTGGGCCGACCGGGGAGCTGTTTTTT; cdr3_aa: CASSFGPTGELFF
d_call: -; j_call: TRBJ2-7; clone_size: many; v_call: TRBV20-1; cdr3_nt: TGCAGTGCTAGGGTCGGAGAGGACACCTCGGGGGAGCAGTACTTC; cdr3_aa: CSARVGEDTSGEQYF
d_call: TRBD2; j_call: TRBJ2-7; clone_size: -; v_call: TRBV3-1; cdr3_nt: TGTGCCAGCAGCCAGGCTAGCGGACCCTACGAGCAGTACTTC; cdr3_aa: CASSQASGPYEQYF
d_call: -; j_call: TRBJ1-1; clone_size: many; v_call: TRBV4-2; cdr3_nt: TGTGCCAGCAGCCAGGGTGGTGAAGCTTTCTTT; cdr3_aa: CASSQGGEAFF
d_call: -; j_call: TRBJ1-1; clone_size: -; v_call: TRBV4-2; cdr3_nt: TGTGCCAGCAGCCAAGATTTACGGTTGAACACTGAAGCTTTCTTT; cdr3_aa: CASSQDLRLNTEAFF
d_call: -; j_call: TRBJ1-2; clone_size: few; v_call: TRBV7-9; cdr3_nt: TGTGCCAGCAGCTTAAGAGAATCCCGGGGTGACTATGGCTACACCTTC; cdr3_aa: CASSLRESRGDYGYTF
d_call: -; j_call: TRBJ1-1; clone_size: many; v_call: TRBV18; cdr3_nt: TGTGCCAGCTCAGGGACATTGAACACTGAAGCTTTCTTT; cdr3_aa: CASSGTLNTEAFF
d_call: TRBD1; j_call: TRBJ2-1; clone_size: many; v_call: TRBV12-3/TRBV12-4; cdr3_nt: TGTGCCAGCAGTTTACTAGGGACAGGGGGCTTGAATGAGCAGTTCTTC; cdr3_aa: CASSLLGTGGLNEQFF